Listed below are T cell receptor beta chains from one sample, sequenced in a study of blood T cell repertoires in COVID-19. Libraries were prepared by immunoSEQ multiplex PCR; TCRdb keeps only in-frame clonotypes and omits some of them. In the table there are 25,000 to 35,000 clones, 85% to 90% of which are singletons. The sequenced material came from peripheral blood. Every receptor here comes from a man between 60 and 75 years old with active COVID-19. Each CDR3 is given with its conserved first and last residue. Fields, in order: J gene, V gene, D gene, CDR3 protein, CDR3 DNA. The D gene is left open where the match is weak.

TRBJ2-7 TRBV6-2/TRBV6-3 - CASSYSPNDRAYEQYF TGTGCCAGCAGTTATTCCCCGAACGACAGAGCCTACGAGCAGTACTTC
TRBJ2-2 TRBV28 - CASSYRDPGRELFF TGTGCCAGCAGCTACAGGGATCCTGGCCGGGAGCTGTTTTTT
TRBJ2-3 TRBV20-1 TRBD2 CSASRLAGGPDTQYF TGCAGTGCTAGTCGGCTAGCGGGGGGCCCAGATACGCAGTATTTT
TRBJ1-1 TRBV28 - CASNLQGKVEAFF TGTGCCAGCAACCTACAGGGCAAGGTTGAAGCTTTCTTT
TRBJ2-1 TRBV6-5 - CASSYGQIDYNEQFF TGTGCCAGCAGTTATGGGCAGATCGATTACAATGAGCAGTTCTTC
TRBJ1-3 TRBV7-2 - CASSLSLSPVPLSGNTIYF TGTGCCAGCAGCTTATCCCTGTCTCCTGTTCCCCTCTCTGGAAACACCATATATTTT
TRBJ2-5 TRBV15 - CATSRALSRQETQYF TGTGCCACCAGCAGAGCCTTGAGTCGGCAAGAGACCCAGTACTTC
TRBJ2-2 TRBV4-1 TRBD1 CASSQVGTGGTGELFF TGCGCCAGCAGCCAAGTAGGGACAGGTGGCACCGGGGAGCTGTTTTTT
TRBJ1-2 TRBV21-1 - CASGGFREYGYTF TGTGCCAGCGGGGGGTTTAGGGAGTATGGCTACACCTTC
TRBJ2-3 TRBV5-1 - CASSLDRATDTQYF TGCGCCAGCAGCTTGGACAGGGCTACAGATACGCAGTATTTT
TRBJ2-3 TRBV5-1 TRBD2 CASSLMTSGASTDTQYF TGCGCCAGCAGCTTGATGACTAGCGGGGCGAGCACAGATACGCAGTATTTT
TRBJ1-2 TRBV5-4 - CASSPGGGANYGYTF TGTGCCAGCAGCCCCGGGGGTGGAGCTAACTATGGCTACACCTTC
TRBJ2-1 TRBV7-9 TRBD2 CASSLLAGGPEQFF TGTGCCAGCAGCTTATTAGCGGGGGGGCCGGAGCAGTTCTTC
TRBJ2-2 TRBV24-1 TRBD1 CATSDPGQGRAGELFF TGTGCCACCAGTGATCCGGGACAGGGTAGGGCCGGGGAGCTGTTTTTT
TRBJ2-6 TRBV11-2 - CASSPSGANVLTF TGTGCCAGCAGCCCTTCTGGGGCCAACGTCCTGACTTTC
TRBJ2-1 TRBV7-2 TRBD1 CASSRTGGEGEQFF TGTGCCAGCAGCCGGACAGGGGGTGAAGGGGAGCAGTTCTTC
TRBJ2-1 TRBV7-6 TRBD1 CASSENQGVKVEQFF TGTGCCAGCAGCGAAAATCAGGGGGTGAAGGTTGAGCAGTTCTTC
TRBJ2-7 TRBV4-1 - CASSQGTAYGRREQYF TGCGCCAGCAGCCAAGGGACAGCCTATGGGCGGCGTGAGCAGTACTTC
TRBJ2-2 TRBV2 - CASSDGVNTGELFF TGTGCCAGCAGTGACGGAGTGAACACCGGGGAGCTGTTTTTT
TRBJ1-2 TRBV19 - CASSIEGGSGYTF TGTGCCAGTAGTATAGAGGGGGGATCTGGCTACACCTTC